This TCR beta chain originates from a study of blood T cell repertoires in COVID-19. Original analysis: Researchers report that nucleated cell counts were estimated from reference gene primer amplification. Sequenced by immunoSEQ multiplex PCR; TCRdb stores in-frame clones only, minus some. That table supplies the V and J calls and clone size; D and trimming were determined from the DNA. The sample lists approximately 76,000 clones, about 89% seen once, with more than 1.5% in the top ten. Trimming took 4 bases from V and 6 from J, leaving 12 bases between them. The CDR3 consists of 13 residues. The germline V gene has CDR1 MGHDK and CDR2 SYGVNS.

Source material: peripheral blood. The chain is built from TRBV25-1 and TRBJ1-1; D not certain. The TCR sequence derives from a woman aged 55 to 70 with acute or convalescent COVID-19. The CDR3 sequence: CASSASTASEAFF. In DNA, the CDR3 is TGTGCCAGCAGTGCTTCTACAGCTTCTGAAGCTTTCTTT.